This paragraph covers one TCR beta chain sequence. This clone has only one observation. Its antigen remains undetermined. Base qualities are missing; no much larger clone stands one base away. The CDR3 measures 14 amino acids from cysteine to phenylalanine. Only CDR3 DNA remains: 42 bases, in frame from the first base. The germline V gene yields MGHRA for CDR1 and YSYEKL for CDR2. The V end gives up 4 bases and the J end 8 bases, leaving 9 bases in the junction not matched to a gene. This sample is drawn from a study of blood T cell repertoires in COVID-19 (dated by TCRdb to 2018 to 2021). In the study overall: Samples covering the acute and convalescent phases of COVID-19 were provided by collaborators in the United States, Italy and Spain. The sample metadata nearly always contained a de-identified subject ID, COVID-19 status, age in years and sex. Where HLA class I and class II types were available, the types were taken from metadata supplied by the sample provider, not from assay-based typing. The samples were drawn from the first 160 participants of the ongoing ImmuneRACE study and from more than 1,000 subjects provided by 6 global collaborators. The material from the prospective study consisted of cDNA or gDNA derived from T cells, B-cell-depleted T cells, or PBMCs. The repertoires were made available in a free public database intended to serve as a resource for research on the immune response to SARS-CoV-2. Deeply sampled blood TCRbeta repertoires from subjects exposed to, actively infected with, or recovered from COVID-19 were included in the dataset. Study-wide findings and limitations: Clinical and demographic metadata were provided uncurated, with the amount varying by source and participant.

Whole blood was collected in K2EDTA tubes by collaborating institutions according to the institutions' own protocols. For TCRbeta analysis, collaborator samples were shipped as frozen whole blood, as isolated PBMCs, or as DNA extracted from either sample type. TCRbeta CDR3 regions were amplified from genomic DNA using the immunoSEQ Assay, a bias-controlled multiplex PCR. The study's processing was this. Within the assay, amplification of reference gene primers was used to estimate how many nucleated cells each sample contained. To quantify the absolute abundance of each unique TCRbeta CDR3 rearrangement, sequence reads were collapsed and filtered. For each sample, productive Simpson clonality was calculated as the square root of Simpson's diversity index across productive rearrangements. TCRdb stores this immuneACCESS table with in-frame sequences only. Part of the clones is absent; in the studies checked, under half of the shortfall reflects unresolved V genes, and no reason is known for the rest. V and J calls and clone size are those listed in that table; D and trimming were worked out from the DNA. The sample records some 340,000 clones, less than 85% of which are singletons. The leading ten clones occupy roughly 3.6% of the sample.

Sequenced material: peripheral blood. The chain joins TRBV4-1 to TRBJ1-2; TRBD1 fits 8 bases in the junction. This receptor was obtained from a woman between 18 and 29 years old with acute or convalescent COVID-19. CDR3 loop: CASSLPGQVRGYTF. The DNA is TGCGCCAGCAGCCTACCGGGACAGGTGAGAGGCTACACCTTC.